The T cell receptor (beta chain) under discussion was sequenced for a study of OX40 agonist ivuxolimab in advanced cancers. At the level of the study: A male proportion of 82.7% was recorded, with mean age 60 years and range about 20 to 79.

The table lists this clone with a few counts. The CDR3 has 11 amino acids. The germline gives CDR1 DFQATT, CDR2 SNEGSKA (reference sequence). Repertoires were generated with immunoSEQ multiplex PCR, while TCRdb's copy carries only in-frame clones and drops some. The sample records 70,000 or so clones, 80% being singletons. This chain uses TRBV20-1 with TRBJ1-1; the D gene is possibly TRBD1 (5 bases). The clonotype originates from an adult with an advanced solid tumor such as melanoma, head and neck, liver or kidney cancer. The sample was CD4+ or CD8+ T cells sorted from blood, taken in a trial of the OX40 agonist ivuxolimab. The CDR3 protein is CSPWGDTEAFF. CDR3 in DNA: TGCAGCCCTTGGGGGGACACTGAAGCTTTCTTT.